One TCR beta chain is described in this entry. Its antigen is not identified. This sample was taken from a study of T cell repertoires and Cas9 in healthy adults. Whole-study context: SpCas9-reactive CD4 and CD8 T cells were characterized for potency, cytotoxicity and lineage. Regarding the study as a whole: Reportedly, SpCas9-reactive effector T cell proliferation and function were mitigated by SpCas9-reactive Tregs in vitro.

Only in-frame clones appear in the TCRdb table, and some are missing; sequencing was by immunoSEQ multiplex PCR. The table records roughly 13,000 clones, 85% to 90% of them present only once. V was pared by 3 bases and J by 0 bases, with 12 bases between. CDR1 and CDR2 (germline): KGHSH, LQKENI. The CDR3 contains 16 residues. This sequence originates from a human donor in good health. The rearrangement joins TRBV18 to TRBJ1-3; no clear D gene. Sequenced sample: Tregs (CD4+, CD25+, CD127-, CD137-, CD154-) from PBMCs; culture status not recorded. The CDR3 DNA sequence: TGTGCCAGCTCACCGCTCCCGTATACCTCTGGAAACACCATATATTTT. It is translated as CASSPLPYTSGNTIYF.